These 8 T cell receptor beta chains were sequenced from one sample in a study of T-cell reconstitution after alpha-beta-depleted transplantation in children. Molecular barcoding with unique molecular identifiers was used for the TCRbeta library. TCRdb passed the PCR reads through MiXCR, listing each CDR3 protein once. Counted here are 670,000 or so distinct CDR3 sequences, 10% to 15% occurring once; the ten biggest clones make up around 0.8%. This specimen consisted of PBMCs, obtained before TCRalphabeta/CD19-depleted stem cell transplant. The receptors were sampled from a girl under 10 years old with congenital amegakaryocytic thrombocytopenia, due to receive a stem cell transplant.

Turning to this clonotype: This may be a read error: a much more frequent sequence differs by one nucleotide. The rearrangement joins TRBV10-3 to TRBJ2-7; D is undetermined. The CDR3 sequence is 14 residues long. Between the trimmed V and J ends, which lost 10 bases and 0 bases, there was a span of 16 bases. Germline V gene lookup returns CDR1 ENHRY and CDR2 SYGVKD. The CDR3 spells CATKRHTNSYEQYF. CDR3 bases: TGTGCCACCAAACGGCACACCAACTCCTACGAGCAGTACTTC.

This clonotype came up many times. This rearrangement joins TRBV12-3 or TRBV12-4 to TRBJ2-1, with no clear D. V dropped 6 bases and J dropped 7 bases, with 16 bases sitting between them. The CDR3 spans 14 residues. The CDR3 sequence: CASSPNPHQNEQFF. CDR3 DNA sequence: TGTGCCAGCAGCCCTAATCCCCACCAGAATGAGCAGTTCTTC.

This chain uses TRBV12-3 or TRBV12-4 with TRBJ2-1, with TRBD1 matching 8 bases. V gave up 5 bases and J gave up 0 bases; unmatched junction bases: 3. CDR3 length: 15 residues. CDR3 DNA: TGTGCCAGCAGTCACAGGGGGGTCTCCTACAATGAGCAGTTCTTC. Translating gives CASSHRGVSYNEQFF.

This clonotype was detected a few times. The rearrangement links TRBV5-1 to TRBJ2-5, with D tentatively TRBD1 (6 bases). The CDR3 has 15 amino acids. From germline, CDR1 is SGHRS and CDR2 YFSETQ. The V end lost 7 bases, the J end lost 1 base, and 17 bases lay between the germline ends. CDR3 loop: CASGGGDLGQETQYF. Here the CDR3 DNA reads TGCGCCAGCGGGGGCGGAGACTTAGGCCAAGAGACCCAGTACTTC.

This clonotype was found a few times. The CDR3 sequence is CASSWGQAGSTEAFF. In nucleotides, the CDR3 is TGCGCCAGCAGCTGGGGACAGGCGGGTTCCACTGAAGCTTTCTTT. This sequence joins TRBV5-1 and TRBJ1-1, with 8 bases aligning to TRBD1. In germline, CDR1 is SGHRS, CDR2 YFSETQ. V was pared by 3 bases and J by 4 bases, with 8 bases of the junction left unmatched. The CDR3 is 15 amino acids.

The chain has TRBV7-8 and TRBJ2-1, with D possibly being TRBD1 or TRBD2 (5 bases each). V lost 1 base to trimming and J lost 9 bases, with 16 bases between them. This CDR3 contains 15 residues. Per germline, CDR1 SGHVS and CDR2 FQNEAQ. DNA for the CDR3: TGTGCCAGCAGCTTAGGGGTTGACGGGGCTGGTGAGCAGTTCTTC. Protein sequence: CASSLGVDGAGEQFF.

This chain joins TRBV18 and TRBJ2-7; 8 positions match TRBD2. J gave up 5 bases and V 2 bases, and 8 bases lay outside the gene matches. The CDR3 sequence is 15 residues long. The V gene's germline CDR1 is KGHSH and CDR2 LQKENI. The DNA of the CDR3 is TGTGCCAGCTCACCATACAGCGGGAGTAGGGACGAGCAGTACTTC. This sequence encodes CASSPYSGSRDEQYF.

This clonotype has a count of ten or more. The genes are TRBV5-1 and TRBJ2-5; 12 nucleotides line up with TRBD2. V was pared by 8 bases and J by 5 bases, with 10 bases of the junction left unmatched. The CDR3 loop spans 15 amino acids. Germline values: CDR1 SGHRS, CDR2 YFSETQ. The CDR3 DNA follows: TGCGCCAGTTCGACTAGCGGGAGTTCGGGGGAGACCCAGTACTTC. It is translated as CASSTSGSSGETQYF.